This T cell receptor beta chain appears in the sequencing data of a study of blood T cell repertoires in COVID-19. Participants spanned ages about 18 to 90 years and resided in 20 to 30 US areas. TCRdb's copy holds only in-frame clones and misses some; the assay was immunoSEQ multiplex PCR. Of some 210,000 clones in the sample, 80% were seen once. This clone has a handful of counts. This TCR was sampled from a man aged 25 to 45 with acute COVID-19. The source material was PBMCs or T cells enriched from blood (not recorded which).

The chain's CDR3 is CASSGRGEGNYGYTF. The DNA of the CDR3 is TGTGCCAGCAGCGGGAGAGGTGAGGGTAACTATGGCTACACCTTC. The chain joins TRBV3-1 (or the pseudogene TRBV3-2) to TRBJ1-2; D gene uncertain. V lost 5 bases and J lost 1, with 14 bases in between. In germline, CDR1 is LGHDT, CDR2 YNNKEL (reference sequence). The length of the CDR3 is 15 residues.